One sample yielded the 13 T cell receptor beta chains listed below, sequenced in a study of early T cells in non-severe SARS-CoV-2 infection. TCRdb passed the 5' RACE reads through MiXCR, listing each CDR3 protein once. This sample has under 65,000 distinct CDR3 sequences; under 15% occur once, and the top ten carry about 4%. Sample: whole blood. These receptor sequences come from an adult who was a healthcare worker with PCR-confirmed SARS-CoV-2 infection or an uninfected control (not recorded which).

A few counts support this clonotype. The CDR3 region is CSVERPPSYNEQFF. As DNA, the CDR3 is TGCAGCGTTGAACGGCCACCTTCCTACAATGAGCAGTTCTTC. The chain recombines TRBV29-1 with TRBJ2-1; D is undetermined. V lost 2 bases and J lost 1, with 9 bases in between. This CDR3 is 14 amino acids long. The V gene's germline CDR1 is SQVTM and CDR2 ANQGSEA.

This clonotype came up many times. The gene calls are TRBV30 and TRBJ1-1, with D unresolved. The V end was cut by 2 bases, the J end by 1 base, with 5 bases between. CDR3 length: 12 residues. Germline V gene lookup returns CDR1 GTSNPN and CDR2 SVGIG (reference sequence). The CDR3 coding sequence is TGTGCCTGGAGTCCTGAGAACACTGAAGCTTTCTTT. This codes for CAWSPENTEAFF.

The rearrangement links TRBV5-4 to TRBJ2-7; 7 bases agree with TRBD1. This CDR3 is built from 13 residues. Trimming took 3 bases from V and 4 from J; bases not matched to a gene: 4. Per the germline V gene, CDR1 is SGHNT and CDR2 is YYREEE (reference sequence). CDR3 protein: CASSYGTAYEQYF. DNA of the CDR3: TGTGCCAGCAGCTATGGGACAGCTTACGAGCAGTACTTC.

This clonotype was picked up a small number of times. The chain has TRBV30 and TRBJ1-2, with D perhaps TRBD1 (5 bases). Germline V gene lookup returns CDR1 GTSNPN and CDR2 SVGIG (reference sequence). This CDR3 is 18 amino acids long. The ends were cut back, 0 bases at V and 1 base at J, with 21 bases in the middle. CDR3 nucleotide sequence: TGTGCCTGGAGTGTACTATACAGGTCGAGGGAAAGTAACTATGGCTACACCTTC. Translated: CAWSVLYRSRESNYGYTF. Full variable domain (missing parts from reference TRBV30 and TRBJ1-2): SQTIHQWPATLVQPVGSPLSLECTVEGTSNPNLYWYRQAAGRGLQLLFYSVGIGQISSEVPQNLSASRPQDRQFILSSKKLLLSDSGFYLCAWSVLYRSRESNYGYTFGSGTRLTVV.

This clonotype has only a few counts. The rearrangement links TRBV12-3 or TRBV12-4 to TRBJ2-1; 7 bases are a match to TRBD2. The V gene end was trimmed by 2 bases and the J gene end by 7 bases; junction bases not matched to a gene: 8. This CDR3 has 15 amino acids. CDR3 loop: CASSLNPWGGNEQFF. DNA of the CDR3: TGTGCCAGCAGTTTAAATCCCTGGGGGGGTAATGAGCAGTTCTTC.

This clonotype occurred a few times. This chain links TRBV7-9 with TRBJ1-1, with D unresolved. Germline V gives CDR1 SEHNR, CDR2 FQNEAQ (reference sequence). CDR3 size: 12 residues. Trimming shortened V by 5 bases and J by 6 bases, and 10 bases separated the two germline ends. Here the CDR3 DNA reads TGTGCCAGCAGCCAAGCGTCGCCTGAAGCTTTCTTT. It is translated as CASSQASPEAFF.

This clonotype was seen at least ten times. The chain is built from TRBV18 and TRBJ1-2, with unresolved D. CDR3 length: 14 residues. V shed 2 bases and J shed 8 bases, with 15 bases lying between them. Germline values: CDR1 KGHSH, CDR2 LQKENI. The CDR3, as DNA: TGTGCCAGCTCACCAAAGACCCTCCCCGAGGGCTACACCTTC. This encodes CASSPKTLPEGYTF.

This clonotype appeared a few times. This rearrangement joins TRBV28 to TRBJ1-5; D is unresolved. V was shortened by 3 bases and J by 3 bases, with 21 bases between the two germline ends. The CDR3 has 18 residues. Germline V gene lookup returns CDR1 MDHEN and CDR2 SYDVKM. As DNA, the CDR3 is TGTGCCAGCAGTTTTCGGTGGTGGACTTCCGCCGTCAATCAGCCCCAGCATTTT. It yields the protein CASSFRWWTSAVNQPQHF. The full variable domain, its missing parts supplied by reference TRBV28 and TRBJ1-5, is DVKVTQSSRYLVKRTGEKVFLECVQDMDHENMFWYRQDPGLGLRLIYFSYDVKMKEKGDIPEGYSVSREKKERFSLILESASTNQTSMYLCASSFRWWTSAVNQPQHFGDGTRLSIL.

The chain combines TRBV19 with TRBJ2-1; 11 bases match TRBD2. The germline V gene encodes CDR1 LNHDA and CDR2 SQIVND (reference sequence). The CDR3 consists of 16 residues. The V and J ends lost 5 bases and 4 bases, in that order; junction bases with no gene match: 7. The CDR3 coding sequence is TGTGCCAGTAGTGGCCGACTAGCGGGATTATACAATGAGCAGTTCTTC. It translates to CASSGRLAGLYNEQFF.

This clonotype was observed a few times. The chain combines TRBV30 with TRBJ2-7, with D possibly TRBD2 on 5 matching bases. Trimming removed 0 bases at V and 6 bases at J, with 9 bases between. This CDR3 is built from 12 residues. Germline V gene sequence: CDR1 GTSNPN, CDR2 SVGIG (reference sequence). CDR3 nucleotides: TGTGCCTGGAGTGTACGGGGAAGCGAGCAGTACTTC. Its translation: CAWSVRGSEQYF.

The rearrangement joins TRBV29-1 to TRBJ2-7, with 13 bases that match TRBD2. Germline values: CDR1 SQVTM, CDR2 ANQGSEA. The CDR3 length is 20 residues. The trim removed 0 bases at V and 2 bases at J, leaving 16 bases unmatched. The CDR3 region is CSVEECLGLAGRQVTYEQYF. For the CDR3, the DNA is TGCAGCGTTGAAGAATGCCTGGGACTAGCGGGAAGGCAAGTTACCTACGAGCAGTACTTC.

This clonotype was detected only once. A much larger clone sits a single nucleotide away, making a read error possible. CDR3 protein: CASSTLVTAKGELFF. CDR3 bases: TGTGCCAGCAGCACATTAGTCACAGCCAAAGGGGAGCTGTTTTTT. The gene calls are TRBV21-1 and TRBJ2-2; TRBD2, the table's D call, lacks a check against the DNA. TRBV21-1 is labeled a pseudogene. The CDR3 spans 15 residues.

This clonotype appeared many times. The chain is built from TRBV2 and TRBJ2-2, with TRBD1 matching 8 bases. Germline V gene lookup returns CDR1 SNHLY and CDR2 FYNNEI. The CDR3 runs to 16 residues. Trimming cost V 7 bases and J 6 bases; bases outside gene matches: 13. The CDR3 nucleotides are TGTGCCAGCAAGGAGGGACAGGTCGTTTCGTCCGGGGAGCTGTTTTTT. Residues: CASKEGQVVSSGELFF.